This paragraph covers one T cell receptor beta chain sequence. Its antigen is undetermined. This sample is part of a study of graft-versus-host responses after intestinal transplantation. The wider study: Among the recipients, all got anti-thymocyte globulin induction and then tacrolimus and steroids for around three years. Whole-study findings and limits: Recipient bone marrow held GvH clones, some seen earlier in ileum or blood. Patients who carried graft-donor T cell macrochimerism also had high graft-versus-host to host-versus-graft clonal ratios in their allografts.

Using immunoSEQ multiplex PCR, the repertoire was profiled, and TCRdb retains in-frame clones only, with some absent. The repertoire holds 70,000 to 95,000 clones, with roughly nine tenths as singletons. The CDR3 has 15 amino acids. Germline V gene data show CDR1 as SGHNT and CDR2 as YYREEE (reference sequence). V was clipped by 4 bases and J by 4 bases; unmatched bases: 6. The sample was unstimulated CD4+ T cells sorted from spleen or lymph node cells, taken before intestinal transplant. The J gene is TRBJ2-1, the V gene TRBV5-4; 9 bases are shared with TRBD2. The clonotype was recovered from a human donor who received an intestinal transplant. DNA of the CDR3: TGTGCCAGCAGCCTAGCGGGGCTTCTATACAATGAGCAGTTCTTC. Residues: CASSLAGLLYNEQFF.